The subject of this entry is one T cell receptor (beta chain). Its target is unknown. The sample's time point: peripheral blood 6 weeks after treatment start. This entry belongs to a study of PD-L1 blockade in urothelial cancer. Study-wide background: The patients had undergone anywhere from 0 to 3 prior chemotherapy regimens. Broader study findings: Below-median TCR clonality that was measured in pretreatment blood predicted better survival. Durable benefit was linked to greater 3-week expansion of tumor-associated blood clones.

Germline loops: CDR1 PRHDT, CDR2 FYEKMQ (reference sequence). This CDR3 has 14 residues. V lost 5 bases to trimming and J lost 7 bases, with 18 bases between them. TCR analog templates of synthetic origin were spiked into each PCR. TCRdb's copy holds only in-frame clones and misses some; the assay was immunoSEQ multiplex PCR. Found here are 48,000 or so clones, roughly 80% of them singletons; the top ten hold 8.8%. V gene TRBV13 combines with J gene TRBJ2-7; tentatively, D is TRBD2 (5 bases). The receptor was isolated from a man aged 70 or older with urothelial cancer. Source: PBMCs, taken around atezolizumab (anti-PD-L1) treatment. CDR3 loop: CASSPMGMPGEQYF. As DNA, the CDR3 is TGTGCCAGCAGCCCGATGGGGATGCCGGGGGAGCAGTACTTC.